This passage covers 6 T cell receptor beta chains from one sample sequenced in a study of blood T cells in healthy people across ages. Next came a second PCR, run for about 7 to 12 cycles, which used a sample-barcoded 5' primer along with a J-beta primer mix. TCRdb processed the 5' RACE reads anew with MiXCR; each CDR3 protein has one entry. The table shows about a million distinct CDR3 sequences, with 51% occurring only once. Sequencing was done on a sample of blood. These receptors were taken from a woman in her sixties in good health.

V and J are TRBV7-2 and TRBJ1-2, with 10 bases aligning to TRBD1. The CDR3 runs 17 residues. In germline, CDR1 is SGHTA, CDR2 FQGNSA. V lost 5 bases, J lost 8 bases, and 17 bases stayed unmatched. Written as DNA, the CDR3 is TGTGCCAGCAGCCCAAGGGGACAGGGGATAATTGCGGGCGGCTACACCTTC. Translated, it gives CASSPRGQGIIAGGYTF.

The gene calls are TRBV6-6 and TRBJ2-5, with D perhaps TRBD1 (5 bases). CDR3 length: 14 amino acids. Trimming removed 6 bases from V and 11 bases from J, with 22 bases in between. CDR1 and CDR2 (germline): MNHNY, SVGAGI (reference sequence). CDR3 sequence reads: CASSLKEGVGEQYF. The DNA for the CDR3 is TGTGCCAGCAGCCTGAAGGAAGGGGTTGGTGAGCAGTACTTC.

This chain joins TRBV25-1 and TRBJ1-5; TRBD1 might be the D (5 bases). Germline CDR1 reads MGHDK; CDR2 reads SYGVNS. This CDR3 comprises 16 residues. The V end was cut by 4 bases, the J end by 0 bases, with 13 bases between. CDR3 protein: CASSAPGGVSNQPQHF. In DNA, the CDR3 is TGTGCCAGCAGTGCCCCCGGGGGGGTTAGCAATCAGCCCCAGCATTTT. Looking up the rest from reference TRBV25-1 and TRBJ1-5 gives the full variable domain: EADIYQTPRYLVIGTGKKITLECSQTMGHDKMYWYQQDPGMELHLIHYSYGVNSTEKGDLSSESTVSRIRTEHFPLTLESARPSHTSQYLCASSAPGGVSNQPQHFGDGTRLSIL.

The table lists this clonotype with many counts. The rearrangement links TRBV11-2 to TRBJ2-3; D gene ambiguous. Trimming took off 7 bases at V and 4 bases at J, with 12 bases between the two ends. The CDR3 is made up of 13 amino acids. The germline V gene encodes CDR1 SGHAT and CDR2 FQNNGV. The CDR3 DNA follows: TGTGCCAGCAATGCAGGCTGGGCAGATACGCAGTATTTT. Its protein product is CASNAGWADTQYF.

This clonotype turned up a few times. V gene TRBV10-2 combines with J gene TRBJ2-7, with D uncertain. Trimming shortened V by 7 bases and J by 2 bases, and 9 bases separated the two germline ends. There are 12 residues in the CDR3. The germline V gene encodes CDR1 WSHSY and CDR2 SAAADI. CDR3 residues: CASTPSTYEQYF. Here the CDR3 DNA reads TGCGCCAGCACCCCCAGTACCTACGAGCAGTACTTC.

This clonotype was counted only a few times. The gene calls are TRBV27 and TRBJ2-3, with 11 bases identical to TRBD2. Trimming removed 6 bases from V and 6 bases from J; junction bases left unmatched: 5. The germline V gene encodes CDR1 MNHEY and CDR2 SMNVEV (reference sequence). CDR3 length: 14 residues. The CDR3 region has the DNA TGTGCCAGCAGCCTAGCGGGAGGTTTCGATACGCAGTATTTT. As protein: CASSLAGGFDTQYF.